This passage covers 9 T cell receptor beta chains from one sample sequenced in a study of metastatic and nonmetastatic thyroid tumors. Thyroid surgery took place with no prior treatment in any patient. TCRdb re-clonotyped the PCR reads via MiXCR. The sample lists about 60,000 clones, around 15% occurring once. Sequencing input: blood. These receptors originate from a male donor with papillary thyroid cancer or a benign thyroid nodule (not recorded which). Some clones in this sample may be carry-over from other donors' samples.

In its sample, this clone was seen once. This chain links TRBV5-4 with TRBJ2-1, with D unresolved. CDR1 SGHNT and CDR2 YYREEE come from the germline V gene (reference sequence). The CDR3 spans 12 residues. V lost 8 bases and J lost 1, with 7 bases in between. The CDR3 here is CASGGSYNEQFF. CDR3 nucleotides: TGTGCCAGTGGTGGTTCCTACAATGAGCAGTTCTTC.

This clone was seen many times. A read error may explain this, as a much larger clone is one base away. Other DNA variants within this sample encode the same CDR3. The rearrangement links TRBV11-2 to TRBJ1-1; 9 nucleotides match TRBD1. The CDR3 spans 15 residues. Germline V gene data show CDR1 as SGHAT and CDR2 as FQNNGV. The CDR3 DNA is TGTGCCAGCAGCGAGATTAGGGACAGGGTCGCTGAAGCCTTCTTT. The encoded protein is CASSEIRDRVAEAFF.

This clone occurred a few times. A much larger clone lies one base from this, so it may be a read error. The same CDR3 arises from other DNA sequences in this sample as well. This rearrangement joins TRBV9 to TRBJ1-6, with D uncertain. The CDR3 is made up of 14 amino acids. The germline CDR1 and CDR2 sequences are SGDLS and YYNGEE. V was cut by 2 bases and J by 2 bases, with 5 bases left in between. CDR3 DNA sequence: TGTGCCAGCAGCGTTGGTACCTATAATTCACCCCTCCACTTT. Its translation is CASSVGTYNSPLHF.

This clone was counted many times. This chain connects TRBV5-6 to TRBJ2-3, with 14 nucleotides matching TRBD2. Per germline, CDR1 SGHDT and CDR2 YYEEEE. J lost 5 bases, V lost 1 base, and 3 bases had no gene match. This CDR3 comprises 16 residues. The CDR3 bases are TGTGCCAGCAGCTTGTGGACTAGCGGGGGGCTAGATACGCAGTATTTT. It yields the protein CASSLWTSGGLDTQYF.

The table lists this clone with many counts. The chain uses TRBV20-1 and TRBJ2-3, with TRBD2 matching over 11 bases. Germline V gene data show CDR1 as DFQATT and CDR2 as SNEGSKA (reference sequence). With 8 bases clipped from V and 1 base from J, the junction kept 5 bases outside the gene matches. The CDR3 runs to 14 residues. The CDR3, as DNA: TGCAGTACCCAACTAGCGGGAGGCACAGATACGCAGTATTTT. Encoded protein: CSTQLAGGTDTQYF.

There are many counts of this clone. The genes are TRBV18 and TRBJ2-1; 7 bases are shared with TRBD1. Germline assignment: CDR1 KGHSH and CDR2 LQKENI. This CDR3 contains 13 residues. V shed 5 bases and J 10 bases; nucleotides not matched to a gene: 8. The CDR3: CASSSQGGREQFF. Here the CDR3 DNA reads TGTGCCAGCTCATCACAAGGGGGCCGGGAGCAGTTCTTC.

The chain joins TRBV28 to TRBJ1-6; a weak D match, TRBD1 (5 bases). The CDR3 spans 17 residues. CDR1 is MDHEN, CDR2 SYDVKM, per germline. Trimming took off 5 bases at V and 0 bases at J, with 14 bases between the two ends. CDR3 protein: CASSKMGGSSYNSPLHF. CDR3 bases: TGTGCCAGCAGTAAAATGGGGGGGAGCTCCTATAATTCACCCCTCCACTTT.

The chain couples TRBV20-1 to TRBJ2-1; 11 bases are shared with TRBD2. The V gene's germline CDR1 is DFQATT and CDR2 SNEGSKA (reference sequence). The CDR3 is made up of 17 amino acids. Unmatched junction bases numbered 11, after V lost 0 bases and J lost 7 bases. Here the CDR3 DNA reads TGCAGTGCTAGAGATTATTTACTAGCGGGAGTCCAGAATGAGCAGTTCTTC. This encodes CSARDYLLAGVQNEQFF.

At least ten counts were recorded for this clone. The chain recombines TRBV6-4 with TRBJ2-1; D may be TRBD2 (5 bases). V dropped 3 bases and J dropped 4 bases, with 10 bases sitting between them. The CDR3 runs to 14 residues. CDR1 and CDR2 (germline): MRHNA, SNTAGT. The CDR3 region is CASSERAEYNEQFF. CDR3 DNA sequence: TGTGCCAGCAGTGAGAGGGCGGAATACAATGAGCAGTTCTTC.